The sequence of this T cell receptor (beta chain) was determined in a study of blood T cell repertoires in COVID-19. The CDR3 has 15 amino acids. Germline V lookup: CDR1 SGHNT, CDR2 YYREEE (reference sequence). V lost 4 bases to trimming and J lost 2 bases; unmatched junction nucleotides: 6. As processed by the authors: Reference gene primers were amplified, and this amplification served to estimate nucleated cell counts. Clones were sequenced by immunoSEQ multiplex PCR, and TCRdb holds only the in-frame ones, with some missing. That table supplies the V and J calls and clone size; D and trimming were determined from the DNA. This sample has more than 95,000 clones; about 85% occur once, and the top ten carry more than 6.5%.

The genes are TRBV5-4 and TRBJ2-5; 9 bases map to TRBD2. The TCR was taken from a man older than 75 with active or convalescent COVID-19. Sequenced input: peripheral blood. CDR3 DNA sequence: TGTGCCAGCAGCCCCAGGCTAGCGGGGCAAGAGACCCAGTACTTC. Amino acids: CASSPRLAGQETQYF.